The 30 T cell receptor beta chains below all came from one sample that was sequenced in a study of shared clonotypes between healthy human individuals. Sequenced by immunoSEQ multiplex PCR; TCRdb stores in-frame clones only, minus some. The table records about 490,000 clones, 70% to 85% of them present only once. Sequenced: PBMCs. These receptors came from a woman in her thirties or forties in good health. Some clones in this sample may be carry-over from other donors' samples.

This clone has a handful of counts. The chain employs TRBV11-2 and TRBJ1-1; no clear D gene. V was clipped by 1 base and J by 2 bases, with 8 bases between them. CDR1 is SGHAT, CDR2 FQNNGV, per germline. The CDR3 loop spans 14 amino acids. The CDR3 DNA reads as TGTGCCAGCAGCTTAGTCCGGGGAAACACTGAAGCTTTCTTT. The encoded protein is CASSLVRGNTEAFF. The complete variable domain, with remaining parts taken from reference TRBV11-2 and TRBJ1-1, reads EAGVAQSPRYKIIEKRQSVAFWCNPISGHATLYWYQQILGQGPKLLIQFQNNGVVDDSQLPKDRFSAERLKGVDSTLKIQPAKLEDSAVYLCASSLVRGNTEAFFGQGTRLTVV.

For the CDR3, the DNA is TGTGCCAGCAGCCCCCGCTGGGGGACTAGCGGCTACAATGAGCAGTTCTTC. Protein sequence: CASSPRWGTSGYNEQFF. The chain has TRBV11-2 and TRBJ2-1; TRBD2 matches 11 bases. Per germline, CDR1 SGHAT and CDR2 FQNNGV. This CDR3 contains 17 residues. Trimming removed 5 bases from V and 3 bases from J; junction bases left unmatched: 9.

This CDR3 is CASSLEGAGEQYF. The DNA of the CDR3 is TGTGCCAGCAGCTTGGAGGGGGCGGGGGAGCAGTACTTC. The J gene is TRBJ2-5, the V gene TRBV5-4; D is perhaps TRBD1 or TRBD2 (7 bases each). Germline V gives CDR1 SGHNT, CDR2 YYREEE (reference sequence). The CDR3 sequence is 13 residues long. Trimming took 0 bases from V and 11 from J, leaving 14 bases between them.

V usage is TRBV27 and J usage is TRBJ2-1, with D possibly matching TRBD1 (5 bases). Per the germline V gene, CDR1 is MNHEY and CDR2 is SMNVEV (reference sequence). The germline V and J ends were trimmed by 7 bases and 7 bases, with 8 bases remaining between them. The CDR3 loop spans 11 amino acids. CDR3 residues: CASKGRNEQFF. As DNA, the CDR3 is TGTGCCAGCAAGGGGCGGAATGAGCAGTTCTTC.

V and J are TRBV11-2 and TRBJ2-1; no clear D gene. Germline V gene lookup returns CDR1 SGHAT and CDR2 FQNNGV. The V end lost 5 bases, the J end lost 10 bases, and 12 bases lay between the germline ends. The CDR3 contains 12 residues. In DNA, the CDR3 is TGTGCCAGCAGCCCCCCAGGATGGGAGCAGTTCTTC. It codes for CASSPPGWEQFF.

The genes are TRBV5-1 and TRBJ2-3, with TRBD2 as a possible D gene (6 bases). Trimming took off 0 bases at V and 4 bases at J, with 12 bases between the two ends. Germline loops: CDR1 SGHRS, CDR2 YFSETQ. This CDR3 comprises 15 residues. DNA of the CDR3: TGCGCCAGCAGCTTGGGGGACTGGTTTGCAGATACGCAGTATTTT. Residues: CASSLGDWFADTQYF.

The chain carries TRBV4-2 and TRBJ2-1, with a tentative D call TRBD2 (6 bases). Trimming shortened V by 1 base and J by 9 bases, and 10 bases separated the two germline ends. The CDR3 contains 13 residues. The germline CDR1 and CDR2 sequences are LGHNA and YNFKEQ. CDR3 amino acids: CASSQGTIGEQFF. The CDR3 DNA follows: TGTGCCAGCAGCCAAGGGACTATAGGTGAGCAGTTCTTC.

CDR3 nucleotides: TGTGCCAGCAGTTACGACAGGGGGTCAGGCAATCAGCCCCAGCATTTT. Its translation is CASSYDRGSGNQPQHF. The chain couples TRBV6-6 to TRBJ1-5; 9 bases are shared with TRBD1. The CDR3 is 16 amino acids. Trimming cost V 2 bases and J 2 bases; bases outside gene matches: 4. Germline-derived CDR1 and CDR2 are MNHNY and SVGAGI (reference sequence).

The chain carries TRBV19 and TRBJ1-2, with D possibly being TRBD1 (6 bases). The germline V gene encodes CDR1 LNHDA and CDR2 SQIVND (reference sequence). V was clipped by 5 bases and J by 8 bases, with 15 bases between them. The CDR3 is 13 amino acids. CDR3 region: CASSVQGIGGYTF. The CDR3 region has the DNA TGTGCCAGTAGTGTACAGGGAATCGGCGGCTACACCTTC.

This chain links TRBV5-5 with TRBJ2-1; the match to TRBD2 covers 7 bases. The CDR3 spans 15 residues. Germline assignment: CDR1 SGHKS and CDR2 YYEKEE (reference sequence). The trim removed 5 bases at V and 6 bases at J, leaving 11 bases unmatched. The DNA for the CDR3 is TGTGCCAGCAGGCAGCGGGGTGAGAGTGGCAATGAGCAGTTCTTC. It encodes CASRQRGESGNEQFF.

The V call is TRBV4-1, the J call TRBJ2-3; tentative D call: TRBD1 (6 bases). This CDR3 comprises 15 residues. Germline assignment: CDR1 MGHRA and CDR2 YSYEKL. V was clipped by 0 bases and J by 6 bases, with 13 bases between them. CDR3 region: CASSQDGPRGDTQYF. CDR3 bases: TGCGCCAGCAGCCAAGATGGCCCCAGGGGCGATACGCAGTATTTT.

This clone was seen more than once but under ten times. V is TRBV2 and J is TRBJ1-5; 7 positions agree with TRBD1. With V trimmed by 6 bases and J by 6 bases, 5 bases remained unmatched. CDR3 length: 13 amino acids. CDR1 is SNHLY, CDR2 FYNNEI, per germline. The CDR3 reads CASRTGPPQPQHF. The CDR3 nucleotides are TGTGCCAGCAGGACAGGGCCGCCTCAGCCCCAGCATTTT.

The DNA for the CDR3 is TGTGCCAGCAGACCCGGGACAGGGGGCTACGAGCAGTACTTC. It translates to CASRPGTGGYEQYF. This sequence joins TRBV5-4 and TRBJ2-7, with 11 nucleotides matching TRBD1. The CDR3 contains 14 residues. Germline trimming cut 5 bases from V and 3 bases from J; bases unmatched to any gene: 4. Germline V gives CDR1 SGHNT, CDR2 YYREEE (reference sequence). Full variable domain (missing parts from reference TRBV5-4 and TRBJ2-7): ETGVTQSPTHLIKTRGQQVTLRCSSQSGHNTVSWYQQALGQGPQFIFQYYREEENGRGNFPPRFSGLQFPNYSSELNVNALELDDSALYLCASRPGTGGYEQYFGPGTRLTVT.

The rearrangement joins TRBV29-1 to TRBJ1-1, with 8 bases fitting TRBD1. The germline V gene has CDR1 SQVTM and CDR2 ANQGSEA. V shed 6 bases and J 8 bases; nucleotides not matched to a gene: 11. The CDR3 has 13 amino acids. Written as DNA, the CDR3 is TGCAGCGTCGGAAGGGGACAGGAAAAAGAAGCTTTCTTT. Protein sequence: CSVGRGQEKEAFF.

V and J are TRBV10-3 and TRBJ2-1; TRBD2 matches 13 bases. The J segment lost 4 bases and the V segment lost 4 bases, leaving 13 bases of the junction unmatched. Germline CDR1 reads ENHRY; CDR2 reads SYGVKD. The CDR3 length is 19 residues. The DNA for the CDR3 is TGTGCCATCAGTGTATACTCCGCGGGACTAGCGGGAAAATACAATGAGCAGTTCTTC. This codes for CAISVYSAGLAGKYNEQFF.

The chain is built from TRBV7-2 and TRBJ1-2; no definite D call. This CDR3 comprises 14 residues. The germline gives CDR1 SGHTA, CDR2 FQGNSA. Deletions cut 1 base from V and 2 bases from J, with 8 bases between. CDR3 DNA sequence: TGTGCCAGCAGCTTAGTTGCAGAAAACTATGGCTACACCTTC. Its protein product is CASSLVAENYGYTF.

Many counts were recorded for this clone. The gene calls are TRBV18 and TRBJ1-4; D uncertain. The germline V gene has CDR1 KGHSH and CDR2 LQKENI. V lost 0 bases and J lost 7, with 6 bases in between. CDR3 length equals 13 residues. CDR3 sequence reads: CASSPPASEKLFF. Here the CDR3 DNA reads TGTGCCAGCTCACCACCGGCGAGTGAAAAACTGTTTTTT.

The V gene is TRBV25-1, the J gene TRBJ2-5, with a tentative D call TRBD1 (5 bases). This CDR3 spans 18 amino acids. Trimming removed 6 bases at V and 7 bases at J, with 30 bases between. Looked up from germline, CDR1 is MGHDK and CDR2 is SYGVNS. The CDR3 DNA sequence: TGTGCCAGCAGCCAGTCCCCCACAGGAGTGGCCGTAAGAGGGACCCAGTACTTC. Translated: CASSQSPTGVAVRGTQYF.

The V gene is TRBV7-9, the J gene TRBJ2-2; 8 nucleotides agree with TRBD2. V was pared by 8 bases and J by 7 bases, with 6 bases of the junction left unmatched. Germline-derived CDR1 and CDR2 are SEHNR and FQNEAQ (reference sequence). The CDR3 consists of 13 residues. As DNA, the CDR3 is TGTGCCAGCCGCATACGGGAGGGCGGGGAGCTGTTTTTT. This gives the protein CASRIREGGELFF.

V gene TRBV5-1 combines with J gene TRBJ2-7, with TRBD1 matching over 7 bases. The length of the CDR3 is 15 residues. Germline loops: CDR1 SGHRS, CDR2 YFSETQ. J lost 3 bases, V lost 0 bases, and 6 bases had no gene match. This chain's CDR3 is CASSLAGQVVYEQYF. As DNA, the CDR3 is TGCGCCAGCAGCTTGGCCGGACAGGTTGTCTACGAGCAGTACTTC.

This chain uses TRBV7-2 with TRBJ2-1; D unclear. The germline gives CDR1 SGHTA, CDR2 FQGNSA. The CDR3 loop spans 13 amino acids. The V gene lost 2 bases and the J gene lost 4 bases, with 6 bases spanning the gap. CDR3 in DNA: TGTGCCAGCAGCTTAATCCCGTACAATGAGCAGTTCTTC. Its translation: CASSLIPYNEQFF.

The V and J genes are TRBV5-1 and TRBJ2-7; D call uncertain. Trimming took off 0 bases at V and 2 bases at J, with 15 bases between the two ends. The CDR3 is made up of 16 amino acids. Per germline, CDR1 SGHRS and CDR2 YFSETQ. The CDR3 bases are TGCGCCAGCAGCTTGGCTGTTTGGACGGTCACCTACGAGCAGTACTTC. As protein: CASSLAVWTVTYEQYF.

The CDR3 DNA reads TGCAGTGCTAGTCGGCCCGGGGAGCTGTTTTTT. This gives the protein CSASRPGELFF. The chain employs TRBV20-1 and TRBJ2-2, with no clear D. CDR1 is DFQATT and CDR2 is SNEGSKA in the germline V gene (reference sequence). The CDR3 totals 11 residues. The V end was cut by 3 bases, the J end by 6 bases, with 5 bases between.

This clone has a handful of counts. V usage is TRBV5-1 and J usage is TRBJ1-1; no firm D call. Germline assignment: CDR1 SGHRS and CDR2 YFSETQ. The CDR3 runs to 14 residues. Trimming cost V 4 bases and J 3 bases, with 13 bases left between them. Here the CDR3 reads CASSLRGTYTEAFF. The CDR3 DNA is TGCGCCAGCAGCCTTCGGGGAACATACACTGAAGCTTTCTTT.

The J gene is TRBJ2-5, the V gene TRBV7-8; 10 positions match TRBD2. V was pared by 2 bases and J by 0 bases, with 3 bases of the junction left unmatched. The CDR3 sequence is 16 residues long. The germline CDR1 and CDR2 sequences are SGHVS and FQNEAQ. Written as DNA, the CDR3 is TGTGCCAGCAGCTTAACTAGCGGGGCGTACCAAGAGACCCAGTACTTC. Residues: CASSLTSGAYQETQYF.

This clone was observed at least ten times. The chain recombines TRBV7-2 with TRBJ2-3; D not certain. The CDR3 contains 14 residues. V lost 5 bases, J lost 5 bases, and 14 bases lay in between. CDR1 is SGHTA and CDR2 is FQGNSA in the germline V gene. This CDR3 is CASSPGPIVDTQYF. For the CDR3, the DNA is TGTGCCAGCAGCCCGGGTCCGATTGTAGATACGCAGTATTTT.

The gene calls are TRBV7-2 and TRBJ2-2; D not resolved. The CDR3 has 15 residues. Germline CDR1 and CDR2: SGHTA and FQGNSA. Trimming stripped 1 base from V and 2 bases from J, with 8 bases between. CDR3 DNA: TGTGCCAGCAGCTTAGTCTCGGGTAACACCGGGGAGCTGTTTTTT. Its protein is CASSLVSGNTGELFF.

The CDR3 sequence: CAWTGGTYEQYF. The CDR3 nucleotides read TGTGCCTGGACAGGGGGCACTTACGAGCAGTACTTC. The genes are TRBV30 and TRBJ2-5; 8 bases map to TRBD1. The end of the DNA is better explained by TRBJ2-7, so the J call may be wrong. The CDR3 spans 12 residues. Germline loops: CDR1 GTSNPN, CDR2 SVGIG (reference sequence).

This clone was recorded a few times. V is TRBV5-6 and J is TRBJ1-4; D unresolved. The V end was cut by 2 bases, the J end by 4 bases, with 9 bases between. Germline CDR1 reads SGHDT; CDR2 reads YYEEEE. The CDR3 has 14 residues. The CDR3, as DNA: TGTGCCAGCAGCTTTGGTCGGGATAATGAAAAACTGTTTTTT. Translated, it gives CASSFGRDNEKLFF.

A single count supports this clone. At one end the junction does not follow the germline gene, possibly because of a read error. The rearrangement uses TRBV7-9 and TRBJ2-7, with 8 bases lining up with TRBD1. The CDR3 spans 19 residues. CDR1 is SEHNR and CDR2 is FQNEAQ in the germline V gene (reference sequence). CDR3 region: CASSLAVRTGGLGPYEQYF. Here the CDR3 DNA reads TGCGCCAGCAGCTTAGCGGTGAGAACAGGGGGACTGGGGCCCTACGAGCAGTACTTC. Drawing the rest from reference TRBV7-9 and TRBJ2-7, the complete variable domain is DTGVSQNPRHKITKRGQNVTFRCDPISEHNRLYWYRQTLGQGPEFLTYFQNEAQLEKSRLLSDRFSAERPKGSFSTLEIQRTEQGDSAMYLCASSLAVRTGGLGPYEQYFGPGTRLTVT.